The 12 T cell receptor beta chains presented below share a single source sample, sequenced in a study of spatial heterogeneity in lung cancer. Study conclusions and caveats: Counts that tracked tumor mutation counts were those of expanded intratumoral alpha and beta TCRs.

No antigen is known for these receptors. TCRdb passed the 5' RACE reads through MiXCR, listing each CDR3 protein once. The sample contains fewer than 10,000 distinct CDR3 sequences, around 5% of which appear only once. The time point was: sample taken at primary tumor resection. The specimen comprised lung tumor tissue, sampled at surgery. All receptors come from a female donor with early-stage non-small cell lung cancer.

This clonotype was counted a few times. The rearrangement links TRBV30 to TRBJ1-6; TRBD1 is a possible D gene (5 bases). Trimming shortened V by 8 bases and J by 4 bases, and 15 bases separated the two germline ends. The length of the CDR3 is 14 residues. CDR1 and CDR2 (germline): GTSNPN, SVGIG (reference sequence). The CDR3 reads CAHRVGPYNSPLHF. CDR3 DNA sequence: TGTGCCCACCGCGTGGGACCGTATAATTCACCCCTCCACTTT.

Relative to its sample, this clonotype is medium-sized. The chain uses TRBV21-1 and TRBJ2-6. TRBV21-1 is flagged as a pseudogene. This CDR3 region has 17 residues. CDR3 DNA: TGTGCCAGCAGGTCCACCATCGAAGTGTCTGGGGCCAACGTCCTGACTTTC. Its protein is CASRSTIEVSGANVLTF.

This sequence joins TRBV6-5 and TRBJ2-3; D is uncertain. CDR3 length: 12 residues. CDR1 and CDR2 from the germline V gene are MNHEY and SVGAGI. V gave up 6 bases and J gave up 2 bases, with 6 bases separating them. CDR3 sequence reads: CASRSTTDTQYF. Written as DNA, the CDR3 is TGTGCCAGCAGAAGTACCACAGATACGCAGTATTTT.

This clonotype has a count of ten or more. V usage is TRBV9 and J usage is TRBJ2-1; D unclear. The CDR3 loop spans 13 amino acids. Germline CDR1 and CDR2: SGDLS and YYNGEE. With 0 bases removed from V and 4 bases from J, the gap between germline ends came to 5 bases. CDR3 in amino acids: CASSVEIYNEQFF. CDR3 bases: TGTGCCAGCAGCGTAGAGATATACAATGAGCAGTTCTTC.

This clonotype was counted at least ten times. The rearrangement joins TRBV27 to TRBJ2-5; D remains unclear. Trimming cost V 0 bases and J 2 bases, with 10 bases left between them. Germline CDR1 and CDR2: MNHEY and SMNVEV (reference sequence). The CDR3 loop spans 15 amino acids. Here the CDR3 reads CASSLSWNRQETQYF. CDR3 DNA: TGTGCCAGCAGTTTATCGTGGAACAGACAAGAGACCCAGTACTTC.

This clonotype was found many times. The gene calls are TRBV3-1 and TRBJ2-7; D not resolved. Germline V gene sequence: CDR1 LGHDT, CDR2 YNNKEL (reference sequence). The V gene lost 0 bases and the J gene lost 9 bases, with 6 bases spanning the gap. CDR3 size: 11 residues. The CDR3 loop reads CASSQEGSQYF. CDR3 sequence (DNA): TGTGCCAGCAGCCAAGAGGGTTCGCAGTACTTC.

In its sample, this clonotype is medium-sized. J is TRBJ2-3 and V is TRBV20-1; 10 bases match TRBD2. V dropped 3 bases and J dropped 4; count of bases not matched to a gene: 1. Germline V gene lookup returns CDR1 DFQATT and CDR2 SNEGSKA (reference sequence). This CDR3 is 13 amino acids long. The CDR3 DNA follows: TGCAGTGCTAGTCTAGCGGGAGCAGATACGCAGTATTTT. It encodes CSASLAGADTQYF.

There are many counts of this clonotype. DNA for the CDR3: TGTGCCAGCAGCCTATACAGGGCTAGCTCCTACAATGAGCAGTTCTTC. Translated, it gives CASSLYRASSYNEQFF. This sequence joins TRBV11-2 and TRBJ2-1; tentatively, D is TRBD1 (6 bases). The V gene's germline CDR1 is SGHAT and CDR2 FQNNGV. V was pared by 5 bases and J by 0 bases, with 14 bases between. The CDR3 runs 16 residues.

By share, this clonotype ranks as medium-sized (0.01 to 0.1%). The chain carries TRBV11-2 and TRBJ2-5; 7 bases are shared with TRBD1. Germline CDR1 and CDR2: SGHAT and FQNNGV. The CDR3 consists of 17 residues. Trimming took 0 bases from V and 3 from J; bases not matched to a gene: 10. The CDR3: CASSLDDRAGGKETQYF. CDR3 DNA sequence: TGTGCCAGCAGCTTAGATGATCGGGCAGGGGGAAAAGAGACCCAGTACTTC.

Ten or more counts support this clonotype. The chain employs TRBV28 and TRBJ1-4; D may be TRBD1 (5 bases). Germline CDR1 is MDHEN and CDR2 is SYDVKM. The V gene lost 5 bases and the J gene lost 4 bases, with 11 bases spanning the gap. This CDR3 spans 14 amino acids. The CDR3 nucleotides are TGTGCCAGCAGTCTTCAGGGTGATAATGAAAAACTGTTTTTT. Protein: CASSLQGDNEKLFF.

By share, this clonotype counts as medium-sized. The chain recombines TRBV5-1 with TRBJ1-4; 7 bases fit TRBD1. Germline CDR1 and CDR2: SGHRS and YFSETQ. V shed 4 bases and J 7 bases; nucleotides not matched to a gene: 10. The CDR3 consists of 15 residues. The CDR3 DNA is TGCGCCAGCAGCGATAGAGGGACAGTCGCTGAAAAACTGTTTTTT. As protein: CASSDRGTVAEKLFF.

Ten or more counts support this clonotype. The J gene is TRBJ2-5, the V gene TRBV19; 8 bases agree with TRBD1. CDR1 LNHDA and CDR2 SQIVND come from the germline V gene (reference sequence). J lost 2 bases, V lost 6 bases, and 2 bases had no gene match. The CDR3 has 13 amino acids. As DNA, the CDR3 is TGTGCCAGTAGAGGACAGGGACAAGAGACCCAGTACTTC. Protein product: CASRGQGQETQYF.